This T cell receptor beta chain was captured by sequencing in a study of cytomegalovirus exposure and HLA in healthy donors. Study-wide points: It emerged from a later analysis that several of the most significant clusters appeared to be linked to common viral pathogens. TCR beta V- and J-gene trimming was later associated with a missense DCLRE1C variant. A later analysis reportedly identified an Asian-associated ancestry cluster as carrying fewer N-insertions than the roughly 670-donor mean.

Each donor was nominally healthy when sampled (though unrecorded immune exposures were likely). Concerning this clone: Its antigen is as yet unknown.

60 Vbeta and 13 Jbeta primers were used in PCR. Data came from immunoSEQ multiplex PCR; TCRdb stores just in-frame clones and leaves some out. The table lists tens of thousands of clones, 90% of them singletons, with 2.7% in the top ten. The receptor comes from a woman aged 18-29 years in good health and CMV-seronegative. Sequenced input: PBMCs.

DNA of the CDR3: TGCGCCAGCAGCCGAGACAGGAACACTGAAGCTTTCTTT. Encoded protein: CASSRDRNTEAFF. The chain employs TRBV4-3 and TRBJ1-1; D might be TRBD1 (5 bases). In germline, CDR1 is LGHNA, CDR2 YSLEER. Trimming cost V 4 bases and J 1 base, with 7 bases left between them. This CDR3 is built from 13 residues.